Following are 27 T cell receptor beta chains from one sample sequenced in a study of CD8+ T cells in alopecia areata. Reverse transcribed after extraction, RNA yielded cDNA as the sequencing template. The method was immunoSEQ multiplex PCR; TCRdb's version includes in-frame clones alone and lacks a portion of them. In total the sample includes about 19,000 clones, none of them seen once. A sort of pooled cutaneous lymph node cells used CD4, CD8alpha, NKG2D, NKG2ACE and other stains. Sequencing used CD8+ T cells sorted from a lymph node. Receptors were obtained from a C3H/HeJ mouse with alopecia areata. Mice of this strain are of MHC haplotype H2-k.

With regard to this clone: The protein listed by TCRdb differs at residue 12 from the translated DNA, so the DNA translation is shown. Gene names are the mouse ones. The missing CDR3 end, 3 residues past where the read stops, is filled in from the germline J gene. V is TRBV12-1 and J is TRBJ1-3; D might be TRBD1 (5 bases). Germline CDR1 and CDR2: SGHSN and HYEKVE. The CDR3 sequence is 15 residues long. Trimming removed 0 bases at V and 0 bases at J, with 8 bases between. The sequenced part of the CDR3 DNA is TGTGCCAGCTCTCTCGGACAACATTCTGGAAATACG. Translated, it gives CASSLGQHSGNT. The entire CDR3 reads CASSLGQHSGNTLYF.

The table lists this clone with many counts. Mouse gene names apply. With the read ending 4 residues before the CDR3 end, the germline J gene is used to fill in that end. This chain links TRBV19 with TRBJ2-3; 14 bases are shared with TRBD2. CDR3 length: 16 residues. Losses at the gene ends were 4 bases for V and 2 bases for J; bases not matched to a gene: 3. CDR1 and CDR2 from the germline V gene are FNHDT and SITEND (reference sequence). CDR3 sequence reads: CASSGDWGGLAETLYF. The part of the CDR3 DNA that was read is TGTGCCAGCAGTGGGGACTGGGGGGGCCTTGCAGAA.

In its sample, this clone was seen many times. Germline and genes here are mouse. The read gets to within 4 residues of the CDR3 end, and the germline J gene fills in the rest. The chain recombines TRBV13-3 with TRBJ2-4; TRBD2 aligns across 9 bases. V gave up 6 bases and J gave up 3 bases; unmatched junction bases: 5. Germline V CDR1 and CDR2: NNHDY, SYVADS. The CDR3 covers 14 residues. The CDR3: CASTYWGAQNTLYF. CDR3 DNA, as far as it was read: TGTGCCAGCACGTACTGGGGGGCACAAAAC.

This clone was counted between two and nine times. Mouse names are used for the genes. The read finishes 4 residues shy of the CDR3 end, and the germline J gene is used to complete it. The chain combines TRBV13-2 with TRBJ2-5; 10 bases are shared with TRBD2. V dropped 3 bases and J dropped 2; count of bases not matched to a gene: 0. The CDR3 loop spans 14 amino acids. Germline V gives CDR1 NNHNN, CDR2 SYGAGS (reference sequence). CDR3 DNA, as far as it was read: TGTGCCAGCGGTGCTGGGGGGGCCCAAGAC. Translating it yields CASGAGGAQD. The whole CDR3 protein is CASGAGGAQDTQYF.

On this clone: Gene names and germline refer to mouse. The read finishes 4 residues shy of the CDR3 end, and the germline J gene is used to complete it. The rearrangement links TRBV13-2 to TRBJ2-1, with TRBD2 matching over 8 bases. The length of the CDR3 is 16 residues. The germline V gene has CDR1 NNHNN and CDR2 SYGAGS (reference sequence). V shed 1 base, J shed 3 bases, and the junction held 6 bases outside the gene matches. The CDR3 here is CASGDPWGASYAEQFF. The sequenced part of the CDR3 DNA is TGTGCCAGCGGTGATCCCTGGGGGGCGAGCTATGCT.

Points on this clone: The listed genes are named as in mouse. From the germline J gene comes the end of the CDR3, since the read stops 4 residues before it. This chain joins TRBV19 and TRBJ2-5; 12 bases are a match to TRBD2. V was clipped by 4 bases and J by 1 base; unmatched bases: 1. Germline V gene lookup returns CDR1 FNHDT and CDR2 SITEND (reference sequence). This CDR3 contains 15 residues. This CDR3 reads CASSRDWGDQDTQYF. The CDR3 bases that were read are TGTGCCAGCAGTCGGGACTGGGGGGACCAAGAC.

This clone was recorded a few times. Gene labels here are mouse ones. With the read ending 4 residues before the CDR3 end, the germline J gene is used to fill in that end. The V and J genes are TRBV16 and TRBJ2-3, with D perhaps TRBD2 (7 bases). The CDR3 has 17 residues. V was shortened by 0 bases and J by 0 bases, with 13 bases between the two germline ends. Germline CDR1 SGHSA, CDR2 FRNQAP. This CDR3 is CASSLDHGGPSAETLYF. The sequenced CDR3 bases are TGTGCAAGCAGCTTAGATCATGGGGGGCCTAGTGCAGAA.

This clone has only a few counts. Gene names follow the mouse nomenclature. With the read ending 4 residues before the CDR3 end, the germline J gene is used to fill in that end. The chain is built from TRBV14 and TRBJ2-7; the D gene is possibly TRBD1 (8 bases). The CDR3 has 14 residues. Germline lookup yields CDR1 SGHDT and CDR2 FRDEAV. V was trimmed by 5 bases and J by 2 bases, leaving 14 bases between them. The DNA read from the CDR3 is TGTGCCAGCAGCCCTACAGGGGGGCCCTAT. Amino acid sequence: CASSPTGGPY. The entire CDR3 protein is CASSPTGGPYEQYF.

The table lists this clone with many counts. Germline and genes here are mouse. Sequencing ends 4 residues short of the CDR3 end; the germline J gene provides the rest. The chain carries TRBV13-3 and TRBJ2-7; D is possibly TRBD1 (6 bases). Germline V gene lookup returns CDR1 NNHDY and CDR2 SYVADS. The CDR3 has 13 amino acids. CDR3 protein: CASSSPGQYEQYF. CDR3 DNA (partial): TGTGCCAGCAGTTCACCGGGACAATAT.

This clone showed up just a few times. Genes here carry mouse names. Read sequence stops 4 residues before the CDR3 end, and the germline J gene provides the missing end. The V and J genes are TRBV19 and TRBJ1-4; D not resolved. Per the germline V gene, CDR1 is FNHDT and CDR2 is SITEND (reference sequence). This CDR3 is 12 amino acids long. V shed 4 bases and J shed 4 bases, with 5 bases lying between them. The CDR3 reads CASSYNNERLFF. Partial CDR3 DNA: TGTGCCAGCAGTTACAACAACGAA.

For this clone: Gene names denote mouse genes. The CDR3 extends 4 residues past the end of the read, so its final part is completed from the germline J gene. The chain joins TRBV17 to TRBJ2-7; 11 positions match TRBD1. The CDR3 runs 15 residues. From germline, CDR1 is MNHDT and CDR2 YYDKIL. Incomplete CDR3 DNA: TGTGCTAGCAGTAGAGAAGGGGACAGGGGGTAT. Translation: CASSREGDRGY. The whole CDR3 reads CASSREGDRGYEQYF.

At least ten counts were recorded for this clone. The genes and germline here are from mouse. The part of the CDR3 DNA that was read is TGTGCTAGCAGTAGAGGACAGAGCTCCTAT. Protein: CASSRGQSSY. The whole CDR3 reads CASSRGQSSYEQYF. The chain couples TRBV17 to TRBJ2-7, with D tentatively TRBD1 (5 bases). The CDR3 end lies 4 residues beyond the end of the read and is filled in from the germline J gene. Germline CDR1 MNHDT, CDR2 YYDKIL. The V gene lost 1 base and the J gene lost 0 bases, with 7 bases spanning the gap. The CDR3 totals 14 residues. The full variable domain, with the rest looked up from reference TRBV17 and TRBJ2-7, is DTTVKQNPRYKLARVGKPVNLICSQTMNHDTMYWYQKKPNQAPKLLLFYYDKILNREADTFEKFQSSRPNNSFCSLYIGSAGLEYSAMYLCASSRGQSSYEQYFGPGTRLTVL.

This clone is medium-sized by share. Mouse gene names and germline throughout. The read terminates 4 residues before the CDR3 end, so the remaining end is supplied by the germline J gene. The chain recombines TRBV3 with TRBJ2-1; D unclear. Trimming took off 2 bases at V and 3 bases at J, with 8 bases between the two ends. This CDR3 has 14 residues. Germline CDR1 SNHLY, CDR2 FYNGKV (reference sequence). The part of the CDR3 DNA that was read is TGTGCCAGCAGCTTATTGCCAGTCTATGCT. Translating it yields CASSLLPVYA. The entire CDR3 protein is CASSLLPVYAEQFF.

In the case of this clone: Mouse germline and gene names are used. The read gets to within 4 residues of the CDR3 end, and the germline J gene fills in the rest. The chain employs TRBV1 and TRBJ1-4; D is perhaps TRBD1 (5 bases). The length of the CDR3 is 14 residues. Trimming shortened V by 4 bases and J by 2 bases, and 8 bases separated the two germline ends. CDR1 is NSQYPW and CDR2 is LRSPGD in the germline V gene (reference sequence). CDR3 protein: CTCSGTKSNERLFF. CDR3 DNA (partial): TGCACCTGCAGTGGGACAAAATCCAACGAA. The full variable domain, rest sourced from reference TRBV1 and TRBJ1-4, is VTLLEQNPRWRLVPRGQAVNLRCILKNSQYPWMSWYQQDLQKQLQWLFTLRSPGDKEVKSLPGADYLATRVTDTELRLQVANMSQGRTLYCTCSGTKSNERLFFGHGTKLSVL.

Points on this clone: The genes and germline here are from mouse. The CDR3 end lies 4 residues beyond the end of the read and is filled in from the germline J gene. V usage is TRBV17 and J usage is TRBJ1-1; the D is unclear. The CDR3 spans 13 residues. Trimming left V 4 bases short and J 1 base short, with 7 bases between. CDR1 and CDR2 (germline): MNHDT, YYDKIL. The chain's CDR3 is CASSKIRNTEVFF. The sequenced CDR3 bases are TGTGCTAGCAGTAAAATCAGAAACACA.

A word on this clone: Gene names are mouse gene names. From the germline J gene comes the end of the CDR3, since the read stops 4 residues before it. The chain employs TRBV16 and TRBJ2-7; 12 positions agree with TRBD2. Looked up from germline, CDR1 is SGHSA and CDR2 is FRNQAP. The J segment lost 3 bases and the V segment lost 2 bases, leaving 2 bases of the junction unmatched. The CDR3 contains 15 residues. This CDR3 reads CASSLRDWGVYEQYF. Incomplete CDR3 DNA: TGTGCAAGCAGCTTAAGGGACTGGGGGGTCTAT.

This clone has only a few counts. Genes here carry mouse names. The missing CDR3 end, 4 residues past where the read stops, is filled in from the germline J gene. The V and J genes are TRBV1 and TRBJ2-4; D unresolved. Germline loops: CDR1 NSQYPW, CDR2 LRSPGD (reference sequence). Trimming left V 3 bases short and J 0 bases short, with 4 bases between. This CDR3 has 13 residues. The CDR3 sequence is CTCSASSQNTLYF. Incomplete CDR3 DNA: TGCACCTGCAGTGCCAGTAGTCAAAAC. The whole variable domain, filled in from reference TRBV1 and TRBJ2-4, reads VTLLEQNPRWRLVPRGQAVNLRCILKNSQYPWMSWYQQDLQKQLQWLFTLRSPGDKEVKSLPGADYLATRVTDTELRLQVANMSQGRTLYCTCSASSQNTLYFGAGTRLSVL.

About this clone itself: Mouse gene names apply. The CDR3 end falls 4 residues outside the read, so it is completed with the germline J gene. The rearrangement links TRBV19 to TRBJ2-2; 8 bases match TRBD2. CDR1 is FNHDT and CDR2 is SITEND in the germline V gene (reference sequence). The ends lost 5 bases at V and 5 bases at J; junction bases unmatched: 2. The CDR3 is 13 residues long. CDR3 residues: CASRDWDTGQLYF. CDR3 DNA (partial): TGTGCCAGCAGGGACTGGGATACCGGG.

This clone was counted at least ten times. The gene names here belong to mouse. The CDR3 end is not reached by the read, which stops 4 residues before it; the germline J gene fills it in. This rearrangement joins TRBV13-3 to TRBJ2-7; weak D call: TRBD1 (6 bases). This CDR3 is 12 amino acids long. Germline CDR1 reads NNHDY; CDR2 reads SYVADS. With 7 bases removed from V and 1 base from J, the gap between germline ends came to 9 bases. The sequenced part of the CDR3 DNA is TGTGCCAGCGCGGGACAATCCTAT. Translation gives CASAGQSY. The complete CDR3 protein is CASAGQSYEQYF.

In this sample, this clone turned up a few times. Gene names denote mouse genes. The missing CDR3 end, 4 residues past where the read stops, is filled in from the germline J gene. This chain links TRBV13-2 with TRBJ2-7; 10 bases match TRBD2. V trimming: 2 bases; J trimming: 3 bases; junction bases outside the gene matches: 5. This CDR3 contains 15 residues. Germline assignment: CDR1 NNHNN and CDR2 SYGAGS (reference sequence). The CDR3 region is CASGEDWGALYEQYF. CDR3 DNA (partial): TGTGCCAGCGGTGAAGACTGGGGGGCCCTCTAT.

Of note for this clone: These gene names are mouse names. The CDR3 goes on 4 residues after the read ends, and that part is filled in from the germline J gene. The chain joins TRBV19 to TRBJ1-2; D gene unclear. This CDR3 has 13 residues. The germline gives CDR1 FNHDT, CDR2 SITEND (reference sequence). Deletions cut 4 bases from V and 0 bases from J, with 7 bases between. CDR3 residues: CASSLQSNSDYTF. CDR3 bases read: TGTGCCAGCAGTTTACAATCAAACTCC. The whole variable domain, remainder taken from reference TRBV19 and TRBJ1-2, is GGIITQTPKFLIGQEGQKLTLKCQQNFNHDTMYWYRQDSGKGLRLIYYSITENDLQKGDLSEGYDASREKKSSFSLTVTSAQKNEMAVFLCASSLQSNSDYTFGSGTRLLVI.

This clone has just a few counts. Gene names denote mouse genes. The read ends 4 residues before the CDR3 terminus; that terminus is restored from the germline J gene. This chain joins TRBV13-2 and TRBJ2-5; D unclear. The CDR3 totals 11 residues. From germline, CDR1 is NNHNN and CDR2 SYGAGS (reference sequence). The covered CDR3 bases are TGTGCCAGCGGTGACTCAGAC. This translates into CASGDSD. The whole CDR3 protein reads CASGDSDTQYF.

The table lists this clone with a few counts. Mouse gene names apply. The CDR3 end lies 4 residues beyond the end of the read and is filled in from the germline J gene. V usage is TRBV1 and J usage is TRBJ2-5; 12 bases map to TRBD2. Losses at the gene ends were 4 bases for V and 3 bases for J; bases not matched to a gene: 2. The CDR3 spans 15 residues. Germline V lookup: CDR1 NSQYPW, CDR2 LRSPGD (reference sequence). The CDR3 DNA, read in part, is TGCACCTGCAGTGTAGGACTGGGGGGGCAAGAC. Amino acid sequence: CTCSVGLGGQD. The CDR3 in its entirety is CTCSVGLGGQDTQYF.

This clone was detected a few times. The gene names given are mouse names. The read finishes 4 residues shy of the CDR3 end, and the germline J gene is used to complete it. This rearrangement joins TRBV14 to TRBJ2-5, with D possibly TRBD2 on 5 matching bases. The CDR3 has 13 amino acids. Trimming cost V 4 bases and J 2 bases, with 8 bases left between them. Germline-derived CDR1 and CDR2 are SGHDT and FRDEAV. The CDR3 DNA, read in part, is TGTGCCAGCAGTCAGGACTTCCAAGAC. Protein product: CASSQDFQD. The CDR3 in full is CASSQDFQDTQYF.

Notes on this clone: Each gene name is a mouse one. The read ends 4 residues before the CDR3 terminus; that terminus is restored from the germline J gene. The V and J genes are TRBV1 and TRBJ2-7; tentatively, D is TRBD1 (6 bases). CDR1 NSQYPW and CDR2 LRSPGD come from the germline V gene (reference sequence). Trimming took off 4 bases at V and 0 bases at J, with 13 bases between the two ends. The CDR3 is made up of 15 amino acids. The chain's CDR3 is CTCSVPGQSSYEQYF. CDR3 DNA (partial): TGCACCTGCAGTGTCCCGGGACAAAGCTCCTAT.

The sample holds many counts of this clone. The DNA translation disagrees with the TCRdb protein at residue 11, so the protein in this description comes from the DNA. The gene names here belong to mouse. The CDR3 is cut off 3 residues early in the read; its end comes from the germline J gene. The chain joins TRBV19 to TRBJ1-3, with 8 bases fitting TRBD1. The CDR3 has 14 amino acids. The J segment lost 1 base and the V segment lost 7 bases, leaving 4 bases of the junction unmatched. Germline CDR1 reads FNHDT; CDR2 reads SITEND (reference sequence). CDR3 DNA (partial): TGTGCCAGCCCCACAGGGGGGTCTGGAAATACG. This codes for CASPTGGSGNT. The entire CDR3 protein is CASPTGGSGNTLYF.

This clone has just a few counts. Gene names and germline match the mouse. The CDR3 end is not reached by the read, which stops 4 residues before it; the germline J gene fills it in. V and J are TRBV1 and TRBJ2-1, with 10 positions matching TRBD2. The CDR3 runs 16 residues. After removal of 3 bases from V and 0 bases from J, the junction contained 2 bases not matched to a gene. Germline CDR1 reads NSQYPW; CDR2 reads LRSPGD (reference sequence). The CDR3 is CTCSARTGGNYAEQFF. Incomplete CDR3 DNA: TGCACCTGCAGTGCCCGGACTGGGGGTAACTATGCT.